A single sample gave rise to the 25 T cell receptor beta chains below, sequenced in a study of blood T cell repertoires in COVID-19. The repertoire was sequenced with immunoSEQ multiplex PCR; TCRdb's copy has only in-frame clones and lacks some. The sample carries 150,000 to 180,000 clones, 83% recorded once. Sequencing was performed on peripheral blood. The source of these receptors is a woman aged 55 to 70 with COVID-19, enrolled during active disease.

The J gene is TRBJ1-6, the V gene TRBV4-1; D remains unclear. Trimming took off 1 base at V and 8 bases at J, with 18 bases between the two ends. This CDR3 has 17 amino acids. CDR1 and CDR2 (germline): MGHRA, YSYEKL. The CDR3: CASSQGPPPGMDSPLHF. The CDR3 DNA follows: TGCGCCAGCAGCCAAGGTCCCCCCCCGGGGATGGATTCACCCCTCCACTTT.

The V gene is TRBV6-5, the J gene TRBJ2-3; 10 bases line up with TRBD2. This CDR3 is 13 amino acids long. The V segment lost 9 bases and the J segment 3 bases; nucleotides outside the gene matches: 3. CDR1 is MNHEY, CDR2 SVGAGI, per germline. The CDR3 loop is CARGLALTDTQYF. As DNA, the CDR3 is TGTGCCAGGGGACTAGCGCTGACAGATACGCAGTATTTT.

The chain joins TRBV28 to TRBJ2-1; 10 positions match TRBD2. The germline V gene encodes CDR1 MDHEN and CDR2 SYDVKM. The CDR3 sequence is 18 residues long. The junction had 14 bases not matched to a gene; V was cut back by 3 bases and J by 6 bases. Here the CDR3 DNA reads TGTGCCAGCAGTTTCTCGAGGACTAGCGGTGTCGGTGGCAATGAGCAGTTCTTC. This translates into CASSFSRTSGVGGNEQFF.

J is TRBJ2-6 and V is TRBV9, with D tentatively TRBD1 (6 bases). Trimming cost V 3 bases and J 0 bases, with 13 bases left between them. Germline V CDR1 and CDR2: SGDLS, YYNGEE. The CDR3 has 17 residues. CDR3 nucleotide sequence: TGTGCCAGCAGCGGAAGGACAGACTCCTCTGGGGCCAACGTCCTGACTTTC. It is translated as CASSGRTDSSGANVLTF.

The chain combines TRBV15 with TRBJ1-3; 9 positions match TRBD1. J gave up 4 bases and V 8 bases, and 6 bases lay outside the gene matches. This CDR3 spans 14 amino acids. Germline CDR1 is LNHNV and CDR2 is YYDKDF (reference sequence). CDR3 region: CATEGGQGGNTIYF. The DNA of the CDR3 is TGTGCCACCGAAGGGGGACAGGGAGGAAACACCATATATTTT.

The chain employs TRBV7-9 and TRBJ2-5, with TRBD1 identical over 11 bases. Germline lookup yields CDR1 SEHNR and CDR2 FQNEAQ (reference sequence). This CDR3 comprises 15 residues. The trim removed 5 bases at V and 7 bases at J, leaving 9 bases unmatched. For the CDR3, the DNA is TGTGCCAGCAGCCTCGGACAGGGGGCGCAGGCGACCCAGTACTTC. It translates to CASSLGQGAQATQYF.

The V and J genes are TRBV3-1 (or the pseudogene TRBV3-2) and TRBJ2-3, with D possibly matching TRBD1 (5 bases). The CDR3 covers 15 residues. CDR1 and CDR2 from the germline V gene are LGHDT and YNNKEL (reference sequence). Deletions cut 4 bases from V and 3 bases from J, with 14 bases between. Here the CDR3 reads CASSLRQTPTDTQYF. The DNA of the CDR3 is TGTGCCAGCAGCCTTCGACAGACCCCGACAGATACGCAGTATTTT.

The CDR3 sequence is CASRADREIQPQHF. The CDR3 coding sequence is TGCGCCAGCAGGGCTGACAGGGAAATCCAGCCCCAGCATTTT. The chain uses TRBV10-1 and TRBJ1-5; 7 bases match TRBD1. This CDR3 is 14 amino acids long. Per germline, CDR1 WNHNN and CDR2 SYGVQD (reference sequence). V was clipped by 6 bases and J by 7 bases; unmatched bases: 9.

The gene calls are TRBV27 and TRBJ1-6, with TRBD1 matching over 9 bases. The germline V gene has CDR1 MNHEY and CDR2 SMNVEV (reference sequence). V trimming: 4 bases; J trimming: 13 bases; junction bases outside the gene matches: 11. CDR3 length: 15 amino acids. CDR3 DNA sequence: TGTGCCAGCAGTTCCCCGGGACAGGGTGTGCGGCCCCTCCACTTT. Protein product: CASSSPGQGVRPLHF.

This chain links TRBV6-5 with TRBJ1-2; D perhaps matches TRBD1 (6 bases). Germline loops: CDR1 MNHEY, CDR2 SVGAGI. This CDR3 has 14 amino acids. V dropped 4 bases and J dropped 1 base, with 10 bases sitting between them. CDR3 DNA: TGTGCCAGCAGTTTCGTCAGGGGTAACTATGGCTACACCTTC. The encoded protein is CASSFVRGNYGYTF.

The chain uses TRBV28 and TRBJ2-3, with D hard to call. This CDR3 comprises 12 residues. V was trimmed by 2 bases and J by 6 bases, leaving 6 bases between them. CDR1 is MDHEN and CDR2 is SYDVKM in the germline V gene. The CDR3 spells CASSLLGDTQYF. The DNA for the CDR3 is TGTGCCAGCAGTTTACTGGGCGATACGCAGTATTTT.

The V call is TRBV28, the J call TRBJ2-1; 7 bases agree with TRBD2. V shed 8 bases and J 1 base; nucleotides not matched to a gene: 8. The CDR3 has 15 amino acids. CDR1 MDHEN and CDR2 SYDVKM come from the germline V gene. CDR3 DNA: TGTGCCAGCGGGAGCGGGACGCTTTCCTACAATGAGCAGTTCTTC. Encoded protein: CASGSGTLSYNEQFF.

The table lists this clone with many counts. The chain joins TRBV6-5 to TRBJ2-7; 7 bases agree with TRBD2. The CDR3 is made up of 14 amino acids. The germline V gene encodes CDR1 MNHEY and CDR2 SVGAGI. The V gene end was trimmed by 6 bases and the J gene end by 7 bases; junction bases not matched to a gene: 12. The CDR3 here is CASSLAAANSEQYF. In nucleotides, the CDR3 is TGTGCCAGCAGCCTAGCGGCTGCCAACTCAGAGCAGTACTTC.

The V call is TRBV7-2, the J call TRBJ2-1, with D perhaps TRBD1 (7 bases). The CDR3 runs 15 residues. Trimming cost V 6 bases and J 9 bases, with 21 bases left between them. Germline CDR1 is SGHTA and CDR2 is FQGNSA. CDR3: CASSPGGGNNREQFF. The CDR3 DNA follows: TGTGCCAGCAGTCCCGGAGGGGGCAATAATCGTGAGCAGTTCTTC.

This chain joins TRBV5-6 and TRBJ2-1, with D unresolved. Germline lookup yields CDR1 SGHDT and CDR2 YYEEEE. The CDR3 spans 13 residues. The ends were cut back, 6 bases at V and 9 bases at J, with 16 bases in the middle. CDR3: CASTFTRRGEQFF. Here the CDR3 DNA reads TGTGCCAGCACCTTCACACGGAGAGGTGAGCAGTTCTTC.

V usage is TRBV6-5 and J usage is TRBJ2-7, with 8 positions matching TRBD2. J was trimmed by 2 bases and V by 6 bases; bases with no gene match: 6. The CDR3 is 14 residues long. Germline V CDR1 and CDR2: MNHEY, SVGAGI. CDR3 sequence: CASRSGGGTYEQYF. The DNA for the CDR3 is TGTGCCAGCAGGAGCGGGGGTGGGACCTACGAGCAGTACTTC.

The rearrangement joins TRBV27 to TRBJ2-7, with TRBD1 matching over 9 bases. The V and J ends lost 6 bases and 6 bases, in that order; junction bases with no gene match: 12. The CDR3 runs to 15 residues. Germline V gene sequence: CDR1 MNHEY, CDR2 SMNVEV (reference sequence). CDR3 sequence: CASSPRGTGTPEQYF. The CDR3 nucleotides read TGTGCCAGCAGCCCTCGGGGGACAGGGACACCCGAGCAGTACTTC.

CDR3 bases: TGTGCCAGCAGCTTAGGGACAGCAGGTACTTCACCCCTCCACTTT. Encoded protein: CASSLGTAGTSPLHF. The chain uses TRBV7-9 and TRBJ1-6, with TRBD1 as a possible D gene (6 bases). Trimming took 1 base from V and 9 from J, leaving 13 bases between them. The CDR3 is 15 amino acids. The germline CDR1 and CDR2 sequences are SEHNR and FQNEAQ (reference sequence).

This chain uses TRBV7-2 with TRBJ2-7, with 8 bases fitting TRBD1. CDR1 is SGHTA and CDR2 is FQGNSA in the germline V gene. This CDR3 region has 13 residues. With V trimmed by 1 base and J by 4 bases, 0 bases remained unmatched. CDR3 residues: CASSLDRGYEQYV. As DNA, the CDR3 is TGTGCCAGCAGCTTAGACAGGGGGTACGAGCAGTACGTC.

The J gene is TRBJ2-7, the V gene TRBV18; possible D gene TRBD1, 5 bases. The V end lost 6 bases, the J end lost 4 bases, and 13 bases lay between the germline ends. CDR1 is KGHSH and CDR2 is LQKENI in the germline V gene. This CDR3 contains 13 residues. The CDR3: CASSPSPGYEQYV. In DNA form, the CDR3 reads TGTGCCAGCTCCCCTTCCCCAGGGTACGAGCAGTACGTC.

This clone has a handful of counts. V is TRBV7-8 and J is TRBJ2-5; D might be TRBD1 (5 bases). This CDR3 contains 16 residues. Deletions cut 4 bases from V and 5 bases from J, with 20 bases between. Germline CDR1 is SGHVS and CDR2 is FQNEAQ. The CDR3 bases are TGTGCCAGCAGCTCCAATCGGGTAGGGGCCCGGGAGACCCAGTACTTC. It is translated as CASSSNRVGARETQYF.

The chain links TRBV19 to TRBJ1-2; 7 bases fit TRBD1. This CDR3 is built from 15 residues. Germline loops: CDR1 LNHDA, CDR2 SQIVND (reference sequence). With V trimmed by 5 bases and J by 3 bases, 9 bases remained unmatched. The chain's CDR3 is CASSDSTGSDYGYTF. DNA for the CDR3: TGTGCCAGTAGTGATTCGACAGGGTCGGACTATGGCTACACCTTC.

The V call is TRBV2, the J call TRBJ1-5, with 7 bases that match TRBD1. Per the germline V gene, CDR1 is SNHLY and CDR2 is FYNNEI. The length of the CDR3 is 15 residues. V gave up 6 bases and J gave up 0 bases; unmatched junction bases: 5. The CDR3 protein is CASSQRQGSNQPQHF. The CDR3 nucleotides read TGTGCCAGCAGCCAAAGACAGGGTAGCAATCAGCCCCAGCATTTT.

V usage is TRBV6-5 and J usage is TRBJ1-2; 9 positions match TRBD1. The germline gives CDR1 MNHEY, CDR2 SVGAGI. The CDR3 consists of 13 residues. V shed 6 bases, J shed 8 bases, and the junction held 7 bases outside the gene matches. CDR3 bases: TGTGCCAGCAGGGGACAGGGTGGCCGCGGCTACACCTTC. This sequence encodes CASRGQGGRGYTF.

The CDR3 DNA is TGTGCCAGCAGCCCTCCGCGTTACCAAGAGACCCAGTACTTC. Translating gives CASSPPRYQETQYF. V and J are TRBV11-2 and TRBJ2-5; no clear D. This CDR3 contains 14 residues. The V gene's germline CDR1 is SGHAT and CDR2 FQNNGV. V lost 5 bases and J lost 0, with 10 bases in between.